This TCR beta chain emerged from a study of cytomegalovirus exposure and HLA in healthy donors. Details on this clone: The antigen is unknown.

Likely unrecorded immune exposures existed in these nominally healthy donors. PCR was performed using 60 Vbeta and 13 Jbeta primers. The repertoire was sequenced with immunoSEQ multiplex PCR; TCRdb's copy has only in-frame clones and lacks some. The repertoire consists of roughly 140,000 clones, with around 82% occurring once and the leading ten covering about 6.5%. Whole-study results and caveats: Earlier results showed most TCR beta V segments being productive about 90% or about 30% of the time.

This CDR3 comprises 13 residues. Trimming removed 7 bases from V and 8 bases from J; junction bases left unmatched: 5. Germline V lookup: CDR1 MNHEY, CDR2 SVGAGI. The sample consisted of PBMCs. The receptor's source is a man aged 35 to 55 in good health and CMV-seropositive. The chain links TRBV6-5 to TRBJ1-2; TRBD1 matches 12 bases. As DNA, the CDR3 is TGTGCCAGCACCCAAGGGACAGGGGGCGGCTACACCTTC. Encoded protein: CASTQGTGGGYTF.